Below are 20 T cell receptor beta chains sequenced from a single sample in a study of vaccination and CD4 T cells after COVID-19. An Oncomine TCR Beta short-read assay was used to sequence the DNA from cultured CD4+ T cells. TCRdb re-derived calls from the PCR reads in MiXCR, one entry per CDR3 protein. The sample holds some 15,000 distinct CDR3 sequences, 24% seen once. Treatment denoted: roughly 11-day PBMC culture with coronavirus spike peptide pools or control peptides (ViraFEST assay). Antigen specificity for these receptors is unknown. The starting material was CD4+ T cells from blood, cultured in vitro, obtained after SARS-CoV-2 vaccination. These receptors all stem from a human donor who had recovered from COVID-19.

This clonotype was seen a few times. The chain uses TRBV7-2 and TRBJ2-7; D is tentatively TRBD1 or TRBD2 (6 bases each). Trimming took 5 bases from V and 2 from J, leaving 19 bases between them. CDR1 is SGHTA, CDR2 FQGNSA, per germline. This CDR3 spans 16 amino acids. The CDR3 DNA is TGTGCCAGCAGCACTGGGGGCAGCGGGCCAACCTACGAGCAGTACTTC. This gives the protein CASSTGGSGPTYEQYF.

The chain is built from TRBV10-1 and TRBJ1-2; tentatively, D is TRBD1 (6 bases). The CDR3 is made up of 17 amino acids. Germline-derived CDR1 and CDR2 are WNHNN and SYGVQD (reference sequence). V was clipped by 2 bases and J by 5 bases, with 21 bases between them. CDR3 protein: CASSEKGQPPRVYGYTF. The CDR3, as DNA: TGCGCCAGCAGTGAGAAAGGACAGCCACCTCGGGTGTATGGCTACACCTTC.

The rearrangement links TRBV10-3 to TRBJ1-1; D ambiguous. CDR3 size: 12 residues. V was clipped by 1 base and J by 3 bases, with 3 bases between them. Looked up from germline, CDR1 is ENHRY and CDR2 is SYGVKD. For the CDR3, the DNA is TGTGCCATCAGTGAGTTTGACACTGAAGCTTTCTTT. This encodes CAISEFDTEAFF.

This clonotype has more than one count but fewer than ten. The rearrangement uses TRBV20-1 and TRBJ1-6, with 8 bases lining up with TRBD1. V gave up 5 bases and J gave up 2 bases; unmatched junction bases: 5. The CDR3 sequence is 15 residues long. Per the germline V gene, CDR1 is DFQATT and CDR2 is SNEGSKA (reference sequence). CDR3 sequence reads: CSASPTGAYNSPLHF. CDR3 DNA: TGCAGTGCTTCCCCGACAGGGGCCTATAATTCACCCCTCCACTTT.

The rearrangement links TRBV11-2 to TRBJ2-7; 8 bases fit TRBD2. In germline, CDR1 is SGHAT, CDR2 FQNNGV. This CDR3 comprises 15 residues. The trim removed 3 bases at V and 2 bases at J, leaving 6 bases unmatched. The CDR3 loop is CASSLEAGAPYEQYF. The CDR3 nucleotides are TGTGCCAGCAGCTTGGAAGCGGGAGCCCCCTACGAGCAGTACTTC.

This clonotype was counted between two and nine times. This sequence joins TRBV24-1 and TRBJ1-2, with a possible D match to TRBD1 (5 bases). The CDR3 spans 17 residues. V was trimmed by 6 bases and J by 8 bases, leaving 27 bases between them. Germline loops: CDR1 KGHDR, CDR2 SFDVKD. The CDR3 coding sequence is TGTGCCACCAGTTATGTGCAAAGCACGGGACGGGAAGGCGGCTACACCTTC. Translation gives CATSYVQSTGREGGYTF.

V gene TRBV20-1 combines with J gene TRBJ2-1, with 7 bases matching TRBD2. CDR1 is DFQATT and CDR2 is SNEGSKA in the germline V gene (reference sequence). The CDR3 length is 12 residues. Trimming took 6 bases from V and 8 from J; bases not matched to a gene: 7. CDR3 DNA: TGCAGTGCCAGGGAGGGCCATGATGAGCAGTTCTTC. Its translation: CSAREGHDEQFF.

The rearrangement joins TRBV15 to TRBJ2-7; a weak D match, TRBD1 (6 bases). Per germline, CDR1 LNHNV and CDR2 YYDKDF (reference sequence). The CDR3 extends over 13 amino acids. Trimming pared 8 bases from V and 0 bases from J, leaving 11 bases between. CDR3 loop: CATGPGDSYEQYF. The CDR3 region has the DNA TGTGCCACCGGACCAGGGGACTCCTACGAGCAGTACTTC.

The chain carries TRBV6-5 and TRBJ2-3; no reliable D call. Trimming removed 2 bases at V and 2 bases at J, with 8 bases between. Germline CDR1 and CDR2: MNHEY and SVGAGI. CDR3 size: 14 residues. In DNA form, the CDR3 reads TGTGCCAGCAGTTACCGCAGAACCACAGATACGCAGTATTTT. This codes for CASSYRRTTDTQYF.

This clonotype was detected only a few times. The chain recombines TRBV6-1 with TRBJ1-4, with a tentative D call TRBD1 (6 bases). Trimming stripped 5 bases from V and 7 bases from J, with 14 bases between. Germline V lookup: CDR1 MNHNS, CDR2 SASEGT. This CDR3 is 14 amino acids long. CDR3 sequence: CASSRNRDAEKLFF. The CDR3 region has the DNA TGTGCCAGCAGTAGAAACAGGGACGCTGAAAAACTGTTTTTT.

This clonotype was counted between two and nine times. The rearrangement uses TRBV11-2 and TRBJ1-1; D is ambiguous. The germline V and J ends were trimmed by 5 bases and 4 bases, with 17 bases remaining between them. The CDR3 sequence is 15 residues long. Looked up from germline, CDR1 is SGHAT and CDR2 is FQNNGV. In DNA, the CDR3 is TGTGCCAGCAGCCAGAGGCTAGGAATTCGCACTGAAGCTTTCTTT. This codes for CASSQRLGIRTEAFF.

The CDR3 spells CASGDLGTGYNEQFF. The DNA for the CDR3 is TGTGCCAGCGGGGACCTCGGGACAGGGTACAATGAGCAGTTCTTC. The gene calls are TRBV27 and TRBJ2-1; 9 bases map to TRBD1. CDR1 and CDR2 from the germline V gene are MNHEY and SMNVEV (reference sequence). There are 15 residues in the CDR3. V was clipped by 8 bases and J by 4 bases; unmatched bases: 9.

This chain uses TRBV28 with TRBJ2-7; 15 positions match TRBD2. Germline V gives CDR1 MDHEN, CDR2 SYDVKM. With 1 base clipped from V and 4 bases from J, the junction kept 11 bases outside the gene matches. The CDR3 is 19 amino acids. The CDR3 loop is CASSLSTLGLAGGKYEQYF. CDR3 sequence (DNA): TGTGCCAGCAGTTTATCAACCCTAGGACTAGCGGGAGGGAAGTACGAGCAGTACTTC.

This clonotype appeared a few times. The chain employs TRBV6-5 and TRBJ1-2; D unresolved. Germline V gives CDR1 MNHEY, CDR2 SVGAGI. The length of the CDR3 is 15 residues. The V and J ends lost 2 bases and 8 bases respectively, with 18 bases between them. The chain's CDR3 is CASSYGSGTPSGYTF. In nucleotides, the CDR3 is TGTGCCAGCAGTTACGGATCAGGTACCCCGTCCGGCTACACCTTC.

This clonotype was seen a few times. The chain carries TRBV7-2 and TRBJ2-7; D uncertain. CDR3 length: 14 amino acids. V lost 1 base and J lost 0, with 7 bases in between. Germline lookup yields CDR1 SGHTA and CDR2 FQGNSA. The CDR3 loop reads CASSLDGDSYEQYF. CDR3 sequence (DNA): TGTGCCAGCAGCTTAGATGGTGACTCCTACGAGCAGTACTTC.

This chain connects TRBV28 to TRBJ2-5, with D possibly called TRBD1 or TRBD2 (5 bases each). Trimming stripped 6 bases from V and 3 bases from J, with 29 bases between. The CDR3 has 19 amino acids. Germline assignment: CDR1 MDHEN and CDR2 SYDVKM. DNA for the CDR3: TGTGCCAGCAGCCTAGAACAGGTTTACACCACGGGAAAAAAAGAGACCCAGTACTTC. Protein: CASSLEQVYTTGKKETQYF.

This rearrangement joins TRBV6-2 or TRBV6-3 to TRBJ2-3; TRBD2 matches 7 bases. The CDR3 spans 14 residues. Germline loops: CDR1 MNHEY, CDR2 SVGEGT. V lost 2 bases and J lost 7; bases outside the gene matches: 6. The CDR3 here is CASSYGLAVNTQYF. DNA for the CDR3: TGTGCCAGCAGTTACGGGCTAGCGGTCAATACGCAGTATTTT.

This clonotype was seen more than once but under ten times. V and J are TRBV6-2 or TRBV6-3 and TRBJ1-2, with D maybe TRBD1 (5 bases). The CDR3 covers 12 residues. Germline V gene lookup returns CDR1 MNHEY and CDR2 SVGEGT. Trimming removed 5 bases at V and 4 bases at J, with 8 bases between. DNA of the CDR3: TGTGCCAGCAGTCGGGACGTCTATGGCTACACCTTC. Translated: CASSRDVYGYTF.

In its sample, this clonotype was seen a few times. The V gene is TRBV20-1, the J gene TRBJ2-3; 9 nucleotides agree with TRBD2. The trim removed 1 base at V and 9 bases at J, leaving 8 bases unmatched. Germline V gives CDR1 DFQATT, CDR2 SNEGSKA (reference sequence). The CDR3 runs to 14 residues. CDR3 in amino acids: CSARGREGLQTQYF. CDR3 DNA sequence: TGCAGTGCTAGAGGGCGGGAGGGCCTGCAGACGCAGTATTTT.

In its sample, this clonotype was seen a few times. The CDR3 coding sequence is TGCGCCAGCAGCGAGCTAGCGGGAGACCCAGATACGCAGTATTTT. Protein sequence: CASSELAGDPDTQYF. J is TRBJ2-3 and V is TRBV4-3; 10 nucleotides line up with TRBD2. CDR1 LGHNA and CDR2 YSLEER come from the germline V gene. This CDR3 spans 15 amino acids. Trimming at V came to 5 bases and at J to 4 bases, leaving 6 bases not matched to a gene.